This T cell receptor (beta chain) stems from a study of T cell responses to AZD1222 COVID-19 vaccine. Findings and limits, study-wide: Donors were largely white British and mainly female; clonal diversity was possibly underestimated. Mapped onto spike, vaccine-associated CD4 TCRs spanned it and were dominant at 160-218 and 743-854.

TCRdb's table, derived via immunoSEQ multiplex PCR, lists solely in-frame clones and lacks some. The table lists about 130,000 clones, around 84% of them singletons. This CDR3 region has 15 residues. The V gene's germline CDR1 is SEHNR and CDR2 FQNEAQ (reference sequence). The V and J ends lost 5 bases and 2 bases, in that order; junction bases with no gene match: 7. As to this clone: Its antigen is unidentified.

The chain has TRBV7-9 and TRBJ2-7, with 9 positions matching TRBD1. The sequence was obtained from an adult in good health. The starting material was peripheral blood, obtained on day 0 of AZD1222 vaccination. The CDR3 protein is CASSVTGGATYEQYF. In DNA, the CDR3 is TGTGCCAGCAGCGTTACAGGGGGCGCGACCTACGAGCAGTACTTC. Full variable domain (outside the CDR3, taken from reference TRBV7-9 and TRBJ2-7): DTGVSQNPRHKITKRGQNVTFRCDPISEHNRLYWYRQTLGQGPEFLTYFQNEAQLEKSRLLSDRFSAERPKGSFSTLEIQRTEQGDSAMYLCASSVTGGATYEQYFGPGTRLTVT.